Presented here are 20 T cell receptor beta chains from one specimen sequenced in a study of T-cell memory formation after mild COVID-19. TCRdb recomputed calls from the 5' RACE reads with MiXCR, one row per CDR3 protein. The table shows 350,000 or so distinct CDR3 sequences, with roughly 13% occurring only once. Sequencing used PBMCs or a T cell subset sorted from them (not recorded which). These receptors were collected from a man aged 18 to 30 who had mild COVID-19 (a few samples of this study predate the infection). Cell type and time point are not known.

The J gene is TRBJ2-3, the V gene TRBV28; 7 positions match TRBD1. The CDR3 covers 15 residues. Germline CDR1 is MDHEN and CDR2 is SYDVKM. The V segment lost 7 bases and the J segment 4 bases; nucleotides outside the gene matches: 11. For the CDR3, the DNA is TGTGCCAGCACCGACAGGGTCGGTAGTCCAGATACGCAGTATTTT. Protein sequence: CASTDRVGSPDTQYF. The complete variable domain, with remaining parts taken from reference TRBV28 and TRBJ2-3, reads DVKVTQSSRYLVKRTGEKVFLECVQDMDHENMFWYRQDPGLGLRLIYFSYDVKMKEKGDIPEGYSVSREKKERFSLILESASTNQTSMYLCASTDRVGSPDTQYFGPGTRLTVL.

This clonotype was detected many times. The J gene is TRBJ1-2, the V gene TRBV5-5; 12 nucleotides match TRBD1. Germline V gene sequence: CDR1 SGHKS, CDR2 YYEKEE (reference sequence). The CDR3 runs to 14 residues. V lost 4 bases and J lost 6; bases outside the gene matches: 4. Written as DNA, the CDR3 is TGTGCCAGCAGCCCGGGACAGGGGGCGGATGGCTACACCTTC. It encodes CASSPGQGADGYTF.

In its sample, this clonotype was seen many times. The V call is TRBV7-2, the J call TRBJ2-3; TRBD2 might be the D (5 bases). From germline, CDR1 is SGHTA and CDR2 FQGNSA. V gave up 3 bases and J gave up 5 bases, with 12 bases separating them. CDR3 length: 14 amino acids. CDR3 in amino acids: CASSLSLEGDTQYF. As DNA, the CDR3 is TGTGCCAGCAGCTTGAGCCTAGAGGGAGATACGCAGTATTTT.

The CDR3 spells CATSDPGTGGGGYTF. The CDR3, as DNA: TGTGCCACCAGTGACCCCGGGACAGGGGGCGGCGGCTACACCTTC. The rearrangement uses TRBV24-1 and TRBJ1-2; 12 bases agree with TRBD1. This CDR3 is 15 amino acids long. Trimming took 4 bases from V and 8 from J; bases not matched to a gene: 7. In germline, CDR1 is KGHDR, CDR2 SFDVKD.

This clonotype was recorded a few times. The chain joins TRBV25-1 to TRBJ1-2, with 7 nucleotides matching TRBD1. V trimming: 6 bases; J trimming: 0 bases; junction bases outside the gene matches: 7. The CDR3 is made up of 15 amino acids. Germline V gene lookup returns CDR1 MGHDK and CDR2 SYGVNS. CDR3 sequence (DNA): TGTGCCAGCAGACCAGGGGGTTTGACTAACTATGGCTACACCTTC. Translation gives CASRPGGLTNYGYTF.

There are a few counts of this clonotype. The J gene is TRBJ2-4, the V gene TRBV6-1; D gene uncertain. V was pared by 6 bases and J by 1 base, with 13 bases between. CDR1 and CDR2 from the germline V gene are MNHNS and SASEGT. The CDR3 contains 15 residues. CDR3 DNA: TGTGCCAGCAGCGCCGTCAGGATGGCCAAAAACATTCAGTACTTC. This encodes CASSAVRMAKNIQYF.

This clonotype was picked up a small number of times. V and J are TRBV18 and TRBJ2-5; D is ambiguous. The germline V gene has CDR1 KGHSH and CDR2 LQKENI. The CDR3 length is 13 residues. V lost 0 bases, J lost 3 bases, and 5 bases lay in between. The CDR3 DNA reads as TGTGCCAGCTCACCACCGTCAAAAGAGACCCAGTACTTC. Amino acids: CASSPPSKETQYF. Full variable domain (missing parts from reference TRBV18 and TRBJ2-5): NAGVMQNPRHLVRRRGQEARLRCSPMKGHSHVYWYRQLPEEGLKFMVYLQKENIIDESGMPKERFSAEFPKEGPSILRIQQVVRGDSAAYFCASSPPSKETQYFGPGTRLLVL.

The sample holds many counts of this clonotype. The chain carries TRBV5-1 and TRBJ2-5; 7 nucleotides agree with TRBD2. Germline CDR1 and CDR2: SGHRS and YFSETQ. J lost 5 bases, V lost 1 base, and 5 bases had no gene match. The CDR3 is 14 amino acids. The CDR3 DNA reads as TGCGCCAGCAGCTTGACGGGGGGTTTGGAGACCCAGTACTTC. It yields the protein CASSLTGGLETQYF.

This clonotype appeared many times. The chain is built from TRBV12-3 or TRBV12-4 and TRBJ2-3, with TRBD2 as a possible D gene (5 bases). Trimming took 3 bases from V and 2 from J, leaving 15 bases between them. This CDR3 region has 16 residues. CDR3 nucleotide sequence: TGTGCCAGCAGTTTTCGTTCTAGCCCACCCACAGATACGCAGTATTTT. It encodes CASSFRSSPPTDTQYF.

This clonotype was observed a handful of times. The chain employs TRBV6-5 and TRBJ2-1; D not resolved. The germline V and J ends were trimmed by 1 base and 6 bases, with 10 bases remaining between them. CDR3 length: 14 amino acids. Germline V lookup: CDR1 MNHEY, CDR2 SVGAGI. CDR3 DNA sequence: TGTGCCAGCAGTTACTACGGTAGCCTCAATGAGCAGTTCTTC. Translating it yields CASSYYGSLNEQFF.

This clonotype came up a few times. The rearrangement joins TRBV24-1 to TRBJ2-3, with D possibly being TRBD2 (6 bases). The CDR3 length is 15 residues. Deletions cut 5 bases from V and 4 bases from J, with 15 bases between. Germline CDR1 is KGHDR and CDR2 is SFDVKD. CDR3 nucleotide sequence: TGTGCCACCAGTGGGGCCCGGGGAGGCGCAGATACGCAGTATTTT. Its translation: CATSGARGGADTQYF.

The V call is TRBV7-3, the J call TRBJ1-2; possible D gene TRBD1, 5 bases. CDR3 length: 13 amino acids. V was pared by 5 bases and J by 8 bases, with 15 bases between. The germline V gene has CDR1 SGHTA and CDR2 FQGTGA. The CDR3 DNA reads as TGTGCCAGCAGCGCGACGGGGCTCGGGGGCTACACCTTC. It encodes CASSATGLGGYTF. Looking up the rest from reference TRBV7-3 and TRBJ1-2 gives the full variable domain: GAGVSQTPSNKVTEKGKYVELRCDPISGHTALYWYRQSLGQGPEFLIYFQGTGAADDSGLPNDRFFAVRPEGSVSTLKIQRTERGDSAVYLCASSATGLGGYTFGSGTRLTVV.

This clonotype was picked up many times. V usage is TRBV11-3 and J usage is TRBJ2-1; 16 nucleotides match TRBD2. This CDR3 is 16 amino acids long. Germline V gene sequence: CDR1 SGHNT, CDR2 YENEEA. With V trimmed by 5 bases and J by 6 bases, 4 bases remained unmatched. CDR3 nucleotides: TGTGCCAGCAGCATCGGGACTAGCGGGGGGGCCAATGAGCAGTTCTTC. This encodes CASSIGTSGGANEQFF.

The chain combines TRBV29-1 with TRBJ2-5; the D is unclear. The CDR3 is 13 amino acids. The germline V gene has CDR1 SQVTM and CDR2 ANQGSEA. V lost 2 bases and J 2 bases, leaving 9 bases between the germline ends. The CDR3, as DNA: TGCAGCGTTGAAAAGATAGGGCAAGAGACCCAGTACTTC. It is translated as CSVEKIGQETQYF.

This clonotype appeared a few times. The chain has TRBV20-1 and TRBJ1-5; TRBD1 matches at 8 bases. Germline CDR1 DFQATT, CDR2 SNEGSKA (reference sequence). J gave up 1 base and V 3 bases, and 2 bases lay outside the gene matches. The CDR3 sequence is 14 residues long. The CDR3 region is CSASRQGSNQPQHF. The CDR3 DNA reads TGCAGTGCTAGCCGACAGGGGAGCAATCAGCCCCAGCATTTT.

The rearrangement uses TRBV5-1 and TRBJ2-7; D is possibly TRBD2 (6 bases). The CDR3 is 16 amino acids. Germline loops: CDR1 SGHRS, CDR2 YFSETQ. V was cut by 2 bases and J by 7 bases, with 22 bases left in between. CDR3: CASSLGARLDGDEQYF. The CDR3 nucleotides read TGCGCCAGCAGCTTAGGGGCGCGACTAGACGGGGATGAGCAGTACTTC.

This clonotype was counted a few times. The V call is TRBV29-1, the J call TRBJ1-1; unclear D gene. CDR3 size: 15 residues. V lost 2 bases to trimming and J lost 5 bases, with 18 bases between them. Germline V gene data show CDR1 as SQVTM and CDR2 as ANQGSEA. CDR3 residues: CSVETTPGLRTEAFF. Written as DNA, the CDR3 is TGCAGCGTTGAAACCACCCCGGGGTTAAGGACTGAAGCTTTCTTT.

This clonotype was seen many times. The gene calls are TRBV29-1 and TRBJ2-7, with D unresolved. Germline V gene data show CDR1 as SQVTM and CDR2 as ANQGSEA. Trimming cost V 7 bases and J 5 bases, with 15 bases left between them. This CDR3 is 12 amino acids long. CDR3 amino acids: CSASRTEHEQYF. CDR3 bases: TGCAGCGCCTCAAGGACGGAACACGAGCAGTACTTC.

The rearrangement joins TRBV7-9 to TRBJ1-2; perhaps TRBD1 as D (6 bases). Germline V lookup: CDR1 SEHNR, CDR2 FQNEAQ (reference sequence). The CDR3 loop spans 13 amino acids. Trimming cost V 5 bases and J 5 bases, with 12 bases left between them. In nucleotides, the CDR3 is TGTGCCAGCAGCCACGGGACACCTTATGGCTACACCTTC. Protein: CASSHGTPYGYTF.

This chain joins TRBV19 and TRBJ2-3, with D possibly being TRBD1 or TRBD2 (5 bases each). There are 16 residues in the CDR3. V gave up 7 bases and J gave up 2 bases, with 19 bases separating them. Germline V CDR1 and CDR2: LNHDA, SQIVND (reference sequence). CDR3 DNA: TGTGCCAGTAAAATTTCGGTACTAGGACACACAGATACGCAGTATTTT. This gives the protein CASKISVLGHTDTQYF.